The T cell receptor beta chain under discussion was sequenced for a study of CD8+CD57+ T cells in acquired aplastic anemia. Study-level background: Sorted cells (CD4+ and CD8+) yielded DNA amounts that averaged about 3.1 ug.

CDR3 and TCR beta VDJ profiling relied on genomic DNA as the template. Each CDR3 protein gets one entry after TCRdb re-called the reads with MiXCR. The repertoire includes roughly 160,000 distinct CDR3 sequences, 60% to 80% of them detected once, and approximately 48% sits in the top ten. Sequencing was done on patients that had shown CD8+CD57+ cell expansion by flow cytometry. The CDR3 is 14 residues long. Trimming pared 8 bases from V and 4 bases from J, leaving 16 bases between. The germline gives CDR1 ENHRY, CDR2 SYGVKD. V usage is TRBV10-3 and J usage is TRBJ2-3, with a weak D call TRBD2 (5 bases). The TCR originated in a human donor with aplastic anemia. Sequencing was done on a sample of sorted CD4+, CD8+, or CD8+CD57+ T cells (not recorded which) from PBMCs. Here the CDR3 DNA reads TGTGCCATCGGTGTTAGCGCCGCCGCAGATACGCAGTATTTT. It specifies CAIGVSAAADTQYF.